This T cell receptor beta chain came from a study of cytomegalovirus exposure and HLA in healthy donors. Trimming took off 4 bases at V and 11 bases at J, with 14 bases between the two ends. CDR1 and CDR2 (germline): SGHTA, FQGNSA. This CDR3 has 12 residues. PCR used 60 Vbeta primers and 13 Jbeta primers. The protocol was immunoSEQ multiplex PCR, while the TCRdb copy is restricted to in-frame clones and leaves out a portion. The sample shows fewer than 200,000 clones, over 75% of them seen only once. The J gene is TRBJ2-5, the V gene TRBV7-2, with D possibly being TRBD2 (6 bases). The sequence derives from a man aged 35-49 years in good health and CMV-seronegative. Sequencing used PBMCs. The DNA for the CDR3 is TGTGCCAGCAGCTCAAGGAAGACTAGTCAGTACTTC. Its translation: CASSSRKTSQYF.